This T cell receptor (beta chain) was found in a study of blood T cell repertoires in COVID-19. Germline V gives CDR1 SNHLY, CDR2 FYNNEI. The V gene lost 11 bases and the J gene lost 14 bases, with 15 bases spanning the gap. The CDR3 sequence is 10 residues long. Generated by immunoSEQ multiplex PCR, the TCRdb table keeps only in-frame clones and is missing some. The sample lists some 430,000 clones; 90% were seen once. V usage is TRBV2 and J usage is TRBJ1-4, with a weak D call TRBD1 (6 bases). The origin of this receptor is a man aged 18 to 30 who had recovered from COVID-19. The sample taken for sequencing was PBMCs or T cells enriched from blood (not recorded which). The CDR3 DNA is TGTGCCTGCAACAGGGAGAGGCTGTTTTTT. Translation: CACNRERLFF.